This T cell receptor (beta chain) was sequenced for a study of CD8 T cells in Susac syndrome. The study used treatment-naive patients who had stable or active relapsing-remitting disease as multiple sclerosis controls. Negative magnetic isolation gave CD8+ and CD4+ cells; FACS enriched CD8+ TEMRA. Trimming shortened V by 1 base and J by 0 bases, and 10 bases separated the two germline ends. Germline assignment: CDR1 SGHVS and CDR2 FQNEAQ. This CDR3 has 16 amino acids. RNA in amounts of roughly 0.5 to 1 ug was reverse transcribed with random hexamers. TCRdb reprocessed the immunoSEQ multiplex PCR reads via MiXCR and lists one record per CDR3 protein. The table has a few hundred thousand distinct CDR3 sequences, about 95% seen once.

The sequence was collected from a human donor with multiple sclerosis. The chain couples TRBV7-8 to TRBJ1-5; D ambiguous. Material for sequencing was CD4+ T cells from PBMCs. The CDR3 region is CASSLVRTHSNQPQHF. CDR3 nucleotides: TGTGCCAGCAGCTTAGTAAGGACTCATAGCAATCAGCCCCAGCATTTT.